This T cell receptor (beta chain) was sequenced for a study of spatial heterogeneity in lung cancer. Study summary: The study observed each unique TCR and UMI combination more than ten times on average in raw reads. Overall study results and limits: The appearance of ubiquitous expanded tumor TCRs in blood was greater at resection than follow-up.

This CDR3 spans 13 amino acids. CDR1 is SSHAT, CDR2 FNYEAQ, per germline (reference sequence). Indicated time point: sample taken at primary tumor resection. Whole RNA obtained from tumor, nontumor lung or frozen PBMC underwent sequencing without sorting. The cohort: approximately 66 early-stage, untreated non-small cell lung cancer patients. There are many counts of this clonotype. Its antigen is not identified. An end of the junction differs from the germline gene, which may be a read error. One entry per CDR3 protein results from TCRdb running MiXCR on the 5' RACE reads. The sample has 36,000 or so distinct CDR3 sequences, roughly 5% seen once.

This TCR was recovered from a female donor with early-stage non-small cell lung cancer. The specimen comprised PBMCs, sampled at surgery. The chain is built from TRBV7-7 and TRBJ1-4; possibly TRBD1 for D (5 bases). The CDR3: CASSPRQNEKLFF. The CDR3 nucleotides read TGTGCTAGCAGCCCGCGACAGAATGAAAAACTGTTTTTT.